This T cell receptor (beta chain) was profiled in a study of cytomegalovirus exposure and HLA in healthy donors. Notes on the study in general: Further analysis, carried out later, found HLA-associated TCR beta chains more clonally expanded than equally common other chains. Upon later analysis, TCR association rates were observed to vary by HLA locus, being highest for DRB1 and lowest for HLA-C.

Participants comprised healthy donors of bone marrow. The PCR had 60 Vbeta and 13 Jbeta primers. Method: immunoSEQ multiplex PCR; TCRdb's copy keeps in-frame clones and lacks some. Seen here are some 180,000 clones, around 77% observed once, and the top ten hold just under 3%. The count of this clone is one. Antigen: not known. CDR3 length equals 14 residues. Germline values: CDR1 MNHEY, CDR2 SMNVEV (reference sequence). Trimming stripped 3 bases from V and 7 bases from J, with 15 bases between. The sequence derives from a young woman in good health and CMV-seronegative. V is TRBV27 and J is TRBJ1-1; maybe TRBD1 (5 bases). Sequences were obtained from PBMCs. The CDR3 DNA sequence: TGTGCCAGCAGTTTCGGGGGTGCGTTTGGTGAAGCTTTCTTT. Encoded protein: CASSFGGAFGEAFF.